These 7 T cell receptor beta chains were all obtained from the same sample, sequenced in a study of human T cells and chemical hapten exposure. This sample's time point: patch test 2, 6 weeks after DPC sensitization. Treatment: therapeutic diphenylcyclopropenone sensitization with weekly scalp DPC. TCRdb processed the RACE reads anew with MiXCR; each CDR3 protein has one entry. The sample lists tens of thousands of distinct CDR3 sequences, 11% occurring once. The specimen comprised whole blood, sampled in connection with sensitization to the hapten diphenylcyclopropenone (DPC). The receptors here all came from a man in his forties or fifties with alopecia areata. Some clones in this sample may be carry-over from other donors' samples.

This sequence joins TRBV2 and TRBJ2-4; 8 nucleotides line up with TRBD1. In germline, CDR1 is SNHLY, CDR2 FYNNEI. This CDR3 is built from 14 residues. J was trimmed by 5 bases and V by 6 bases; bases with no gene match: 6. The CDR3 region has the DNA TGTGCCAGCAGGGACAGGGAACGCGAAAACATTCAGTACTTC. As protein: CASRDRERENIQYF.

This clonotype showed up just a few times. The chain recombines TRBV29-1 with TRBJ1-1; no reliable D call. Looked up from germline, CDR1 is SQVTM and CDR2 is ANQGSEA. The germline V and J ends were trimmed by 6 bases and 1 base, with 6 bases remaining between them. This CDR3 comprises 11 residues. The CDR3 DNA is TGCAGCGTACAGAGGAACACTGAAGCTTTCTTT. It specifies CSVQRNTEAFF.

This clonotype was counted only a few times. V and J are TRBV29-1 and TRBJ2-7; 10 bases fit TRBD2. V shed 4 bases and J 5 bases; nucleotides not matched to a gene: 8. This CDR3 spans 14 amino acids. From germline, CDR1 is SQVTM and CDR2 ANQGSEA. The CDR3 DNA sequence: TGCAGCGTTGGACCTAGCGGGAGTGTTCACGAGCAGTACTTC. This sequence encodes CSVGPSGSVHEQYF.

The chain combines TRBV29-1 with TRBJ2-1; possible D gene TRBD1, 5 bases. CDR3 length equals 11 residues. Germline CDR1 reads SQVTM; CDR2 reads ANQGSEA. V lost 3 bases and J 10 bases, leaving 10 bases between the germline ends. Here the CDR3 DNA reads TGCAGCGTTGACAGGGCAAAAGAGCAGTTCTTC. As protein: CSVDRAKEQFF.

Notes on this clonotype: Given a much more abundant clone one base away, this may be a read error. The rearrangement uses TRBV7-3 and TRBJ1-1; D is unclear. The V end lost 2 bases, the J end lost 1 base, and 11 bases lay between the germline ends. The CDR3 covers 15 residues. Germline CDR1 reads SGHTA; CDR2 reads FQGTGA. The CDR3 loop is CASSLQALGNTEAFF. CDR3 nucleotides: TGTGCCAGCAGCTTACAGGCCTTGGGGAACACTGAAGCTTTCTTT.

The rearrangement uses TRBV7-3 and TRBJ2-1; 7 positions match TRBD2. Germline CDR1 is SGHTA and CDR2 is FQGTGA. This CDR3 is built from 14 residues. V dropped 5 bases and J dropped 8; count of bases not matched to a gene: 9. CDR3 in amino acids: CASSTGLVVDEQFF. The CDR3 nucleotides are TGTGCCAGCAGCACAGGACTAGTGGTCGATGAGCAGTTCTTC.

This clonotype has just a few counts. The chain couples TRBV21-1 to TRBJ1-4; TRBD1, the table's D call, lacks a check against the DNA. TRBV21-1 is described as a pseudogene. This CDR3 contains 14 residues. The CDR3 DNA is TGTGCCAGCAGCAAACGGACAGCAAATGAAAAACTGTTTTTT. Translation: CASSKRTANEKLFF.